Listed below are T cell receptor beta chains from one sample, sequenced in a study of CD8+ T cells in alopecia areata. The table came from immunoSEQ multiplex PCR; TCRdb's copy has only in-frame clones and leaves some out. Seen here are roughly 64,000 clones, roughly 40% observed once, and the top ten hold roughly 47%. Sequencing input: NKG2D-low CD8+ T cells sorted from blood. These receptors were taken from a human donor with alopecia areata. CDR3s include the opening cysteine and the closing phenylalanine or tryptophan. Each record gives: clone size, D gene, J gene, V gene, CDR3 protein, CDR3 DNA. D genes are given only for firm matches. Clone size is shown for a subset of rows, as once, few, many or a class of expanded clone.

-,-,TRBJ2-7,TRBV2,CASSAGMVLIYEQYF,TGTGCCAGCAGTGCCGGTATGGTACTAATCTACGAGCAGTACTTC
-,-,TRBJ2-3,TRBV9,CASSAEPGPITDTQYF,TGTGCCAGCAGCGCCGAACCGGGTCCGATCACGGATACGCAGTATTTT
-,-,TRBJ2-7,TRBV7-8,CASSLRVLYEQYF,TGTGCCAGCAGCCTACGGGTCCTCTACGAGCAGTACTTC
-,TRBD1,TRBJ1-2,TRBV5-1,CASSSGQGLNGYTF,TGCGCCAGCAGCTCGGGACAGGGGTTGAATGGCTACACCTTC
-,-,TRBJ1-6,TRBV29-1,CSVGGAYNSPLHF,TGCAGCGTTGGGGGGGCCTATAATTCACCCCTCCACTTT
-,TRBD2,TRBJ2-1,TRBV7-6,CASSGYKGLAGELSYNEQFF,TGTGCCAGCAGCGGTTACAAGGGACTAGCGGGTGAATTGTCCTACAATGAGCAGTTCTTC
few,-,TRBJ2-3,TRBV4-3,CASSLGDRTISTDTQYF,TGCGCCAGCAGCCTCGGAGACCGGACCATTAGTACAGATACGCAGTATTTT
-,-,TRBJ2-2,TRBV7-2,CASSQGGPINTGELFF,TGTGCCAGCAGCCAGGGGGGACCGATAAACACCGGGGAGCTGTTTTTT
-,TRBD1,TRBJ2-4,TRBV4-1,CASSADRGPDIQYF,TGCGCCAGCAGCGCCGACAGGGGGCCAGACATTCAGTACTTC
-,TRBD2,TRBJ2-5,TRBV7-8,CASRPLAGEGETQYF,TGTGCCAGCAGACCACTAGCGGGAGAGGGAGAGACCCAGTACTTC
-,TRBD1,TRBJ1-2,TRBV29-1,CSVVRQGPTYGYTF,TGCAGCGTTGTAAGACAGGGGCCCACCTATGGCTACACCTTC
once,-,TRBJ2-1,TRBV2,CASSLFRTSSYNEQFF,TGTGCCAGCAGCCTATTCCGGACAAGCTCCTACAATGAGCAGTTCTTC
-,TRBD1,TRBJ1-2,TRBV7-9,CASSIGQGGGYTF,TGTGCCAGCAGCATCGGACAGGGAGGTGGCTACACCTTC
few,TRBD1,TRBJ1-4,TRBV29-1,CSGSQGNEKLFF,TGCAGCGGCTCACAGGGGAATGAAAAACTGTTTTTT
-,-,TRBJ1-5,TRBV6-5,CASSFFGGQPQHF,TGTGCCAGCAGTTTCTTCGGAGGGCAGCCCCAGCATTTT
few,-,TRBJ2-5,TRBV29-1,CSVEDRWGRGQYF,TGCAGCGTTGAAGATCGATGGGGGAGGGGGCAGTACTTC
-,-,TRBJ2-7,TRBV29-1,CSVVADPTYEQYF,TGCAGCGTGGTAGCGGACCCGACCTACGAGCAGTACTTC
few,-,TRBJ2-4,TRBV28,CASSPDIPSDIQYF,TGTGCCAGCAGTCCCGATATCCCCTCCGACATTCAGTACTTC
-,TRBD2,TRBJ2-1,TRBV7-2,CASSLLLATPYNEQFF,TGTGCCAGCAGTCTGCTACTAGCGACCCCCTACAATGAGCAGTTCTTC
-,-,TRBJ2-6,TRBV19,CASSRGYGANVLTF,TGTGCCAGTAGTCGGGGCTATGGGGCCAACGTCCTGACTTTC